The sequence of this TCR beta chain was determined in a study of blood T cell repertoires in COVID-19. This CDR3 spans 16 amino acids. J was trimmed by 3 bases and V by 3 bases; bases with no gene match: 7. Germline V gives CDR1 SGDLS, CDR2 YYNGEE. Cohorts were assigned according to the clinical history that participants reported. The method was immunoSEQ multiplex PCR; TCRdb's version includes in-frame clones alone and lacks a portion of them. The sample holds hundreds of thousands of clones; roughly nine tenths are singletons and the top ten take 6.5% to 8.5%. Sequencing used PBMCs or T cells enriched from blood (not recorded which). The origin of this receptor is a woman aged 55-70 years who had recovered from COVID-19. V gene TRBV9 combines with J gene TRBJ2-3; TRBD2 matches 10 bases. The CDR3 sequence is CASSALAGVLTDTQYF. CDR3 bases: TGTGCCAGCAGCGCCCTAGCGGGGGTTCTGACAGATACGCAGTATTTT.